The 30 T cell receptor beta chains below were found in one sample sequenced in a study of T-cell memory formation after mild COVID-19. TCRdb fed the 5' RACE reads into MiXCR, producing one record per CDR3 protein. The table has 300,000 to 400,000 distinct CDR3 sequences, roughly 13% seen once. The sequencing input was PBMCs or a T cell subset sorted from them (not recorded which). Receptors originate from a man between 18 and 35 years old who had mild COVID-19 (a few samples of this study predate the infection). Cell type and time point are not known.

This clonotype has a handful of counts. V gene TRBV24-1 combines with J gene TRBJ2-5, with 10 bases fitting TRBD1. Germline V gene data show CDR1 as KGHDR and CDR2 as SFDVKD. With 7 bases clipped from V and 5 bases from J, the junction kept 9 bases outside the gene matches. This CDR3 comprises 15 residues. The CDR3 region is CATSPGTGDSETQYF. The DNA of the CDR3 is TGTGCCACCAGCCCCGGGACAGGGGATAGCGAGACCCAGTACTTC.

This clonotype showed up many times. This chain links TRBV5-1 with TRBJ2-5; D call uncertain. Trimming shortened V by 4 bases and J by 1 base, and 14 bases separated the two germline ends. The CDR3 runs to 15 residues. Germline lookup yields CDR1 SGHRS and CDR2 YFSETQ. The CDR3 bases are TGCGCCAGCAGCCCCGGCCATGGCAGCCAAGAGACCCAGTACTTC. It encodes CASSPGHGSQETQYF.

This clonotype was counted a few times. The rearrangement links TRBV7-9 to TRBJ2-1, with TRBD2 matching over 8 bases. V was pared by 10 bases and J by 3 bases, with 11 bases of the junction left unmatched. Germline V gene sequence: CDR1 SEHNR, CDR2 FQNEAQ (reference sequence). The CDR3 consists of 15 residues. CDR3 DNA sequence: TGTGCCACCCGGGAGGGGATGGGGCTCTACAATGAGCAGTTCTTC. Translating it yields CATREGMGLYNEQFF.

This clonotype was seen a handful of times. The chain carries TRBV18 and TRBJ1-1; D is ambiguous. CDR3 length: 13 residues. Germline CDR1 and CDR2: KGHSH and LQKENI. V was trimmed by 3 bases and J by 6 bases, leaving 11 bases between them. The CDR3 nucleotides are TGTGCCAGCTCACCGAACCTCGGAGCTGAAGCTTTCTTT. Translating gives CASSPNLGAEAFF.

The rearrangement uses TRBV11-2 and TRBJ1-4; 10 bases fit TRBD1. After removal of 4 bases from V and 7 bases from J, the junction contained 6 bases not matched to a gene. This CDR3 contains 15 residues. Germline assignment: CDR1 SGHAT and CDR2 FQNNGV. CDR3 nucleotide sequence: TGTGCCAGCAGCTATCGACAGGGGGCGGTTGAAAAACTGTTTTTT. It translates to CASSYRQGAVEKLFF.

V gene TRBV20-1 combines with J gene TRBJ2-1; 10 bases line up with TRBD2. The CDR3 runs 15 residues. Unmatched junction bases numbered 9, after V lost 8 bases and J lost 2 bases. Germline CDR1 and CDR2: DFQATT and SNEGSKA (reference sequence). CDR3 sequence (DNA): TGCAGTCTGACCCCTAGCGGGGGTCCCTACAATGAGCAGTTCTTC. This codes for CSLTPSGGPYNEQFF.

In its sample, this clonotype was seen a few times. The genes are TRBV29-1 and TRBJ2-5; 12 nucleotides line up with TRBD2. The trim removed 4 bases at V and 5 bases at J, leaving 11 bases unmatched. The CDR3 has 16 amino acids. CDR1 and CDR2 from the germline V gene are SQVTM and ANQGSEA. The chain's CDR3 is CSVAGLAGTPGETQYF. In DNA form, the CDR3 reads TGCAGCGTTGCAGGACTAGCGGGGACCCCGGGGGAGACCCAGTACTTC. Supplemented by reference TRBV29-1 and TRBJ2-5, the full variable domain reads SAVISQKPSRDICQRGTSLTIQCQVDSQVTMMFWYRQQPGQSLTLIATANQGSEATYESGFVIDKFPISRPNLTFSTLTVSNMSPEDSSIYLCSVAGLAGTPGETQYFGPGTRLLVL.

DNA of the CDR3: TGCGCCAGAATGGGACAGGGAGAAGCTTTCTTT. Its translation is CARMGQGEAFF. The V gene is TRBV5-1, the J gene TRBJ1-1; 9 bases are a match to TRBD1. Germline CDR1 SGHRS, CDR2 YFSETQ. There are 11 residues in the CDR3. J gave up 8 bases and V 8 bases, and 4 bases lay outside the gene matches.

The chain carries TRBV10-3 and TRBJ2-7; 9 bases fit TRBD2. This CDR3 has 14 amino acids. The V segment lost 6 bases and the J segment 0 bases; nucleotides outside the gene matches: 3. CDR1 and CDR2 from the germline V gene are ENHRY and SYGVKD. CDR3 sequence (DNA): TGTGCCATCAGAGCGGGGGGAAGCTCCTACGAGCAGTACTTC. Protein sequence: CAIRAGGSSYEQYF.

This clonotype was seen many times. V gene TRBV5-6 combines with J gene TRBJ2-3; D not certain. CDR1 is SGHDT, CDR2 YYEEEE, per germline. This CDR3 spans 13 amino acids. The germline V and J ends were trimmed by 7 bases and 0 bases, with 9 bases remaining between them. DNA of the CDR3: TGTGCCAGCGGCCAACTGAGCACAGATACGCAGTATTTT. It specifies CASGQLSTDTQYF.

The chain joins TRBV6-5 to TRBJ2-3; 7 nucleotides line up with TRBD2. Losses at the gene ends were 0 bases for V and 3 bases for J; bases not matched to a gene: 6. Germline lookup yields CDR1 MNHEY and CDR2 SVGAGI. CDR3 length equals 16 residues. The CDR3 spells CASSYSAGVRTDTQYF. The DNA of the CDR3 is TGTGCCAGCAGTTACTCGGCGGGGGTCAGGACAGATACGCAGTATTTT.

The chain employs TRBV7-2 and TRBJ2-5; a weak D match, TRBD2 (5 bases). CDR1 is SGHTA and CDR2 is FQGNSA in the germline V gene. CDR3 size: 14 residues. V lost 5 bases to trimming and J lost 2 bases, with 12 bases between them. CDR3 protein: CASSPDYLQETQYF. CDR3 DNA sequence: TGTGCCAGCAGCCCCGACTACCTACAAGAGACCCAGTACTTC.

This clonotype showed up just a few times. The rearrangement joins TRBV20-1 to TRBJ2-3, with a tentative D call TRBD1 (8 bases). The CDR3 runs 17 residues. The germline V gene has CDR1 DFQATT and CDR2 SNEGSKA (reference sequence). V was pared by 1 base and J by 1 base, with 18 bases between. This chain's CDR3 is CSARALGQGGRTDTQYF. The CDR3 region has the DNA TGCAGTGCTAGAGCTCTTGGACAGGGAGGGCGCACAGATACGCAGTATTTT.

The chain combines TRBV4-1 with TRBJ1-2; no definite D call. The CDR3 is 13 amino acids. Germline loops: CDR1 MGHRA, CDR2 YSYEKL. V was cut by 0 bases and J by 10 bases, with 12 bases left in between. CDR3 loop: CASSQEANLFYTF. The CDR3 coding sequence is TGCGCCAGCAGCCAAGAGGCCAATCTTTTCTACACCTTC.

This clonotype was counted between two and nine times. The chain joins TRBV25-1 to TRBJ2-7, with 12 bases fitting TRBD1. Germline V gene lookup returns CDR1 MGHDK and CDR2 SYGVNS. Losses at the gene ends were 7 bases for V and 3 bases for J; bases not matched to a gene: 4. CDR3 size: 14 residues. For the CDR3, the DNA is TGTGCCAGCACCGGGACAGGGGGCTTCTACGAGCAGTACTTC. Amino acids: CASTGTGGFYEQYF.

The chain recombines TRBV24-1 with TRBJ2-5; perhaps TRBD2 as D (6 bases). Germline lookup yields CDR1 KGHDR and CDR2 SFDVKD. This CDR3 spans 15 amino acids. The V and J ends lost 3 bases and 0 bases respectively, with 10 bases between them. In DNA, the CDR3 is TGTGCCACCAGTGATACACGGGGGTACCAAGAGACCCAGTACTTC. Amino acids: CATSDTRGYQETQYF.

The sample holds a few counts of this clonotype. The chain has TRBV7-2 and TRBJ1-1; D remains unclear. The CDR3 spans 13 residues. V gave up 5 bases and J gave up 6 bases, with 13 bases separating them. The germline V gene encodes CDR1 SGHTA and CDR2 FQGNSA. CDR3 residues: CASSVTRSAEAFF. CDR3 in DNA: TGTGCCAGCAGCGTCACCCGGTCGGCTGAAGCTTTCTTT.

In this sample, this clonotype turned up a few times. The J gene is TRBJ2-7, the V gene TRBV5-6; D call uncertain. Germline CDR1 SGHDT, CDR2 YYEEEE. Between the trimmed V and J ends, which lost 1 base and 2 bases, there was a span of 7 bases. The CDR3 runs 13 residues. This chain's CDR3 is CASSLTATYEQYF. The CDR3 bases are TGTGCCAGCAGCTTGACAGCAACCTACGAGCAGTACTTC.

This clonotype was detected a few times. The chain has TRBV6-2 or TRBV6-3 and TRBJ2-1; no definite D call. This CDR3 spans 13 amino acids. Germline CDR1 and CDR2: MNHEY and SVGEGT. V lost 7 bases and J lost 8, with 15 bases in between. In nucleotides, the CDR3 is TGTGCCAGCAACCCCGCGGCTGCGGATGAGCAGTTCTTC. Protein: CASNPAAADEQFF.

The chain carries TRBV7-8 and TRBJ2-3, with D unresolved. The CDR3 has 13 residues. Trimming pared 6 bases from V and 9 bases from J, leaving 16 bases between. CDR1 is SGHVS, CDR2 FQNEAQ, per germline. The CDR3 sequence: CASSPRSARTQYF. Here the CDR3 DNA reads TGTGCCAGCAGTCCACGCTCGGCAAGGACGCAGTATTTT.

This clonotype appeared a few times. The chain has TRBV7-2 and TRBJ2-2; TRBD1 matches at 8 bases. V trimming: 3 bases; J trimming: 1 base; junction bases outside the gene matches: 13. This CDR3 comprises 19 residues. Per germline, CDR1 SGHTA and CDR2 FQGNSA. The DNA of the CDR3 is TGTGCCAGCAGCTTCCCAATATCAGGACAGGGATTGAACACCGGGGAGCTGTTTTTT. It translates to CASSFPISGQGLNTGELFF. Full variable domain (missing parts from reference TRBV7-2 and TRBJ2-2): GAGVSQSPSNKVTEKGKDVELRCDPISGHTALYWYRQSLGQGLEFLIYFQGNSAPDKSGLPSDRFSAERTGGSVSTLTIQRTQQEDSAVYLCASSFPISGQGLNTGELFFGEGSRLTVL.

This clonotype was recorded a few times. The rearrangement uses TRBV7-3 and TRBJ2-3, with 10 bases that match TRBD1. The junction had 5 bases not matched to a gene; V was cut back by 5 bases and J by 3 bases. CDR1 SGHTA and CDR2 FQGTGA come from the germline V gene. The CDR3 spans 15 residues. The CDR3 reads CASSIGQGETDTQYF. The CDR3, as DNA: TGTGCCAGCAGCATAGGACAGGGGGAGACAGATACGCAGTATTTT.

There are a few counts of this clonotype. This sequence joins TRBV5-4 and TRBJ1-1; D is ambiguous. This CDR3 comprises 15 residues. From germline, CDR1 is SGHNT and CDR2 YYREEE (reference sequence). The V gene lost 1 base and the J gene lost 2 bases, with 12 bases spanning the gap. The CDR3 sequence is CASSLSLSGNTEAFF. The CDR3 DNA sequence: TGTGCCAGCAGCTTGTCTCTATCGGGAAACACTGAAGCTTTCTTT.

The chain recombines TRBV12-3 or TRBV12-4 with TRBJ2-5, with D unclear. Trimming removed 6 bases from V and 1 base from J, with 15 bases in between. The CDR3 length is 15 residues. CDR3 in amino acids: CASRERMTSQETQYF. The CDR3 DNA is TGTGCCAGCAGAGAGAGGATGACATCCCAAGAGACCCAGTACTTC.

The chain is built from TRBV5-1 and TRBJ1-1, with no clear D. The V and J ends lost 0 bases and 7 bases respectively, with 13 bases between them. Germline CDR1 is SGHRS and CDR2 is YFSETQ. CDR3 length: 14 residues. The CDR3 DNA follows: TGCGCCAGCAGCTTGGCCGGACGAGCTAATGAAGCTTTCTTT. This translates into CASSLAGRANEAFF.

This clonotype was counted only a few times. J is TRBJ1-5 and V is TRBV29-1, with 8 bases matching TRBD1. V gave up 6 bases and J gave up 8 bases; unmatched junction bases: 6. CDR3 length: 12 residues. Germline CDR1 is SQVTM and CDR2 is ANQGSEA. CDR3 nucleotide sequence: TGCAGCGTGGGACAGGACGAAAAGCCCCAGCATTTT. Translating it yields CSVGQDEKPQHF.

The rearrangement links TRBV6-2 or TRBV6-3 to TRBJ2-7; D is undetermined. Germline-derived CDR1 and CDR2 are MNHEY and SVGEGT. This CDR3 comprises 13 residues. CDR3 DNA sequence: TGTGCCAGCAATTACGTCGGGCGATACGAGCAGTACGTC. Amino acids: CASNYVGRYEQYV.

V usage is TRBV5-1 and J usage is TRBJ1-4, with a possible D match to TRBD1 (6 bases). Looked up from germline, CDR1 is SGHRS and CDR2 is YFSETQ. The germline V and J ends were trimmed by 6 bases and 7 bases, with 16 bases remaining between them. The CDR3 is 14 amino acids. The CDR3 coding sequence is TGCGCCAGCACTCGTACGACAGGTTCTGAAAAACTGTTTTTT. Amino acid sequence: CASTRTTGSEKLFF.

The chain has TRBV4-1 and TRBJ1-5; D gene uncertain. This CDR3 comprises 14 residues. CDR1 is MGHRA, CDR2 YSYEKL, per germline. The V gene lost 3 bases and the J gene lost 2 bases, with 8 bases spanning the gap. The CDR3 DNA reads as TGCGCCAGCAGCCAGGGAGTCGGCAATCAGCCCCAGCATTTT. Its translation: CASSQGVGNQPQHF.

The chain carries TRBV9 and TRBJ2-2; weak D call: TRBD2 (5 bases). The germline V gene has CDR1 SGDLS and CDR2 YYNGEE. The CDR3 has 16 amino acids. V was clipped by 0 bases and J by 1 base, with 10 bases between them. The CDR3 nucleotides read TGTGCCAGCAGCGTAGTCGGTCGGGAGAACACCGGGGAGCTGTTTTTT. This codes for CASSVVGRENTGELFF.